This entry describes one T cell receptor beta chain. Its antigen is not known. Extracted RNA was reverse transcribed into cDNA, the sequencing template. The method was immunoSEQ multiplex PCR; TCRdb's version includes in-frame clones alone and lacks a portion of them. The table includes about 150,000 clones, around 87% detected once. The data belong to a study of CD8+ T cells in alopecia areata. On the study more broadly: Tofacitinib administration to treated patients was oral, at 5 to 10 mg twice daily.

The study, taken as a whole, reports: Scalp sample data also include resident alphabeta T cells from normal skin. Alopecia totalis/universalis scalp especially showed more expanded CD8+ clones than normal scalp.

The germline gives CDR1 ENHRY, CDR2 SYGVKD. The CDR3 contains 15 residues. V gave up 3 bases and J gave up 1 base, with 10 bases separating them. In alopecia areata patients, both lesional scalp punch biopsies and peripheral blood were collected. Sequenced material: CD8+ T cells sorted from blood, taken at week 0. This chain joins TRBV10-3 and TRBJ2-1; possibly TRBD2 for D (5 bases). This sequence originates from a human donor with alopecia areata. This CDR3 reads CAISDPGSSYNEQFF. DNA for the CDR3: TGTGCCATCAGTGATCCGGGAAGTTCCTACAATGAGCAGTTCTTC.